This T cell receptor beta chain was profiled in a study of blood T cell repertoires in COVID-19. This CDR3 has 16 amino acids. In germline, CDR1 is SGHRS, CDR2 YFSETQ. The ends lost 2 bases at V and 8 bases at J; junction bases unmatched: 9. The data were produced by immunoSEQ multiplex PCR, yet TCRdb's version contains in-frame clones alone and is incomplete. The table shows 250,000 to 300,000 clones, with more than 75% occurring only once. Material: PBMCs or T cells enriched from blood (not recorded which). The rearrangement joins TRBV5-1 to TRBJ1-4, with TRBD1 matching over 10 bases. This TCR came from a woman in her sixties or seventies in a cohort exposed to, infected with or recovered from COVID-19 (not recorded which). CDR3 nucleotide sequence: TGCGCCAGCAGCTTAGAGGGACAGGGGAAGGGAGAAAAACTGTTTTTT. This gives the protein CASSLEGQGKGEKLFF.